Each of the 22 T cell receptor beta chains below was sequenced from the same sample in a study of shared T cell receptors in the human thymus. TCRdb keeps only in-frame clones here, not all; method: immunoSEQ multiplex PCR. The sample consists of some 700,000 clones, around 85% of them appearing once. These data also formed part of another study, on human thymus T cells.

Input material: thymocytes. The receptors originated from a girl in the first two years of life with a congenital heart defect.

This chain uses TRBV11-2 with TRBJ2-7; maybe TRBD1 (5 bases). The V gene lost 8 bases and the J gene lost 2 bases, with 16 bases spanning the gap. The CDR3 covers 14 residues. Germline V gene sequence: CDR1 SGHAT, CDR2 FQNNGV. The CDR3 DNA reads TGTGCCAGCCTGACAGCCGGCCCCCCCTACGAGCAGTACTTC. Protein sequence: CASLTAGPPYEQYF.

This clone has a single count. The CDR3 spells CASSIWTGGTEAFF. The CDR3 DNA reads as TGTGCCAGTAGTATATGGACAGGTGGGACTGAAGCTTTCTTT. The rearrangement uses TRBV19 and TRBJ1-1; 7 positions match TRBD1. Losses at the gene ends were 2 bases for V and 5 bases for J; bases not matched to a gene: 5. The CDR3 is made up of 14 amino acids. Germline V CDR1 and CDR2: LNHDA, SQIVND (reference sequence).

CDR3 in DNA: TGTGCCAGCAGTGCCGCGCACAGGGGGGGCACAGATACGCAGTATTTT. Encoded protein: CASSAAHRGGTDTQYF. This rearrangement joins TRBV6-1 to TRBJ2-3; 8 positions match TRBD1. The CDR3 is made up of 16 amino acids. V trimming: 4 bases; J trimming: 1 base; junction bases outside the gene matches: 7. CDR1 MNHNS and CDR2 SASEGT come from the germline V gene.

Only a few counts were recorded for this clone. The V and J genes are TRBV4-2 and TRBJ2-3; 10 positions agree with TRBD2. V gave up 1 base and J gave up 4 bases; unmatched junction bases: 11. The CDR3 totals 18 residues. Germline CDR1 LGHNA, CDR2 YNFKEQ. The chain's CDR3 is CASSQVQLSGGHPDTQYF. The CDR3 nucleotides are TGTGCCAGCAGCCAAGTTCAGCTTAGCGGGGGGCATCCAGATACGCAGTATTTT.

Note on this clone: The same CDR3 arises from other DNA sequences in this sample as well. This chain uses TRBV7-2 with TRBJ2-7; D is unresolved. Germline V lookup: CDR1 SGHTA, CDR2 FQGNSA. Trimming took off 0 bases at V and 4 bases at J, with 4 bases between the two ends. The CDR3 is made up of 12 amino acids. The CDR3 protein is CASSLARYEQYF. CDR3 coding DNA: TGTGCCAGCAGCTTAGCGCGGTACGAGCAGTACTTC.

The chain has TRBV2 and TRBJ1-1, with D perhaps matching TRBD1 (6 bases). V shed 9 bases and J shed 10 bases, with 18 bases lying between them. Germline assignment: CDR1 SNHLY and CDR2 FYNNEI. This CDR3 is built from 12 residues. The CDR3 loop reads CARMDSPGRAFF. DNA for the CDR3: TGTGCCAGAATGGACAGTCCGGGTAGAGCTTTCTTT.

In this sample, this clone turned up a few times. The V call is TRBV2, the J call TRBJ2-3; 7 positions agree with TRBD2. In germline, CDR1 is SNHLY, CDR2 FYNNEI. The J segment lost 5 bases and the V segment lost 1 base, leaving 12 bases of the junction unmatched. The CDR3 extends over 17 amino acids. In DNA form, the CDR3 reads TGTGCCAGCAGTGAAGTCGACCGGGGTAGGGAGGGAGATACGCAGTATTTT. It translates to CASSEVDRGREGDTQYF. Filled out from reference TRBV2 and TRBJ2-3, the complete variable domain reads EPEVTQTPSHQVTQMGQEVILRCVPISNHLYFYWYRQILGQKVEFLVSFYNNEISEKSEIFDDQFSVERPDGSNFTLKIRSTKLEDSAMYFCASSEVDRGREGDTQYFGPGTRLTVL.

The chain recombines TRBV5-1 with TRBJ1-1, with 9 positions matching TRBD1. CDR1 and CDR2 (germline): SGHRS, YFSETQ. The CDR3 totals 14 residues. The V segment lost 3 bases and the J segment 5 bases; nucleotides outside the gene matches: 5. The CDR3 spells CASSSGQGWTEAFF. The DNA for the CDR3 is TGCGCCAGCAGCTCGGGACAGGGATGGACTGAAGCTTTCTTT.

The J gene is TRBJ1-1, the V gene TRBV5-6, with TRBD1 identical over 8 bases. Germline CDR1 is SGHDT and CDR2 is YYEEEE. This CDR3 contains 15 residues. V trimming: 4 bases; J trimming: 4 bases; junction bases outside the gene matches: 9. The CDR3 loop reads CASSMKDRVGTEAFF. The CDR3, as DNA: TGTGCCAGCAGCATGAAGGACAGGGTCGGCACTGAAGCTTTCTTT.

The chain combines TRBV4-1 with TRBJ2-7, with TRBD1 as a possible D gene (5 bases). There are 15 residues in the CDR3. Germline V gene data show CDR1 as MGHRA and CDR2 as YSYEKL. V lost 2 bases and J lost 3, with 14 bases in between. The CDR3 sequence: CASSQQQAPNYEQYF. Written as DNA, the CDR3 is TGCGCCAGCAGCCAACAACAGGCCCCCAACTACGAGCAGTACTTC.

CDR3 region: CASSQDESFLPKLFF. The DNA of the CDR3 is TGTGCCAGCAGCCAAGACGAGAGCTTCCTGCCCAAGCTGTTTTTT. The chain recombines TRBV4-2 with TRBJ1-4; D not resolved. The CDR3 has 15 amino acids. Between the trimmed V and J ends, which lost 0 bases and 14 bases, there was a span of 19 bases. The germline V gene encodes CDR1 LGHNA and CDR2 YNFKEQ.

This chain uses TRBV6-1 with TRBJ2-5; TRBD2 aligns across 10 bases. Germline values: CDR1 MNHNS, CDR2 SASEGT. V shed 1 base and J 11 bases; nucleotides not matched to a gene: 7. This CDR3 is built from 14 residues. CDR3 coding DNA: TGTGCCAGCAGTGAAGAAGGACTAGCGGAACGGCAGTACTTC. Translated, it gives CASSEEGLAERQYF.

The V call is TRBV6-5, the J call TRBJ1-6; D uncertain. V lost 5 bases and J lost 7, with 15 bases in between. Per germline, CDR1 MNHEY and CDR2 SVGAGI. The CDR3 runs 15 residues. CDR3 loop: CASSKTVWRNSPLHF. The CDR3 DNA follows: TGTGCCAGCAGTAAGACGGTGTGGCGGAATTCACCCCTCCACTTT.

The rearrangement joins TRBV27 to TRBJ1-5; the D gene is possibly TRBD1 (5 bases). Germline loops: CDR1 MNHEY, CDR2 SMNVEV (reference sequence). V was trimmed by 5 bases and J by 9 bases, leaving 17 bases between them. The CDR3 runs 14 residues. The CDR3 loop reads CASSHSIIGGPQHF. DNA for the CDR3: TGTGCCAGCAGTCACTCTATCATCGGGGGGCCCCAGCATTTT.

The chain combines TRBV4-1 with TRBJ1-3; D possibly corresponds to TRBD1 (6 bases). Germline assignment: CDR1 MGHRA and CDR2 YSYEKL. The CDR3 has 16 amino acids. V was clipped by 8 bases and J by 0 bases, with 17 bases between them. The CDR3 sequence: CASRGAPWGSGNTIYF. The CDR3 nucleotides read TGCGCCAGCCGGGGGGCCCCTTGGGGCTCTGGAAACACCATATATTTT.

The genes are TRBV5-1 and TRBJ2-5; 7 bases line up with TRBD2. Per germline, CDR1 SGHRS and CDR2 YFSETQ. The ends lost 1 base at V and 3 bases at J; junction bases unmatched: 0. The length of the CDR3 is 13 residues. The CDR3 sequence: CASSLLAEETQYF. In nucleotides, the CDR3 is TGCGCCAGCAGCTTGCTAGCGGAAGAGACCCAGTACTTC.

This rearrangement joins TRBV19 to TRBJ2-1, with TRBD2 identical over 9 bases. Germline loops: CDR1 LNHDA, CDR2 SQIVND (reference sequence). The CDR3 length is 17 residues. The J segment lost 5 bases and the V segment lost 6 bases, leaving 14 bases of the junction unmatched. The CDR3: CASSVWPGTSRHNEQFF. The CDR3 nucleotides read TGTGCCAGTAGCGTCTGGCCCGGGACTAGCCGACACAATGAGCAGTTCTTC.

The chain couples TRBV9 to TRBJ1-1, with 9 bases aligning to TRBD1. CDR3 length: 17 amino acids. Looked up from germline, CDR1 is SGDLS and CDR2 is YYNGEE. J lost 3 bases, V lost 0 bases, and 9 bases had no gene match. The CDR3 sequence is CASSVGRDRVSHTEAFF. The CDR3 coding sequence is TGTGCCAGCAGCGTAGGTCGGGACAGGGTTAGTCACACTGAAGCTTTCTTT.

This clone was observed once. J is TRBJ1-2 and V is TRBV18; 7 positions match TRBD1. The CDR3 extends over 17 amino acids. From germline, CDR1 is KGHSH and CDR2 LQKENI. With 2 bases clipped from V and 4 bases from J, the junction kept 13 bases outside the gene matches. CDR3 nucleotide sequence: TGTGCCAGCTCACCAGAACGACAGGGACAACGTTCCTATGGCTACACCTTC. Encoded protein: CASSPERQGQRSYGYTF.

This clone was detected only a few times. The chain carries TRBV5-1 and TRBJ2-1; D is perhaps TRBD1 (5 bases). In germline, CDR1 is SGHRS, CDR2 YFSETQ. The V end lost 0 bases, the J end lost 8 bases, and 15 bases lay between the germline ends. This CDR3 is 15 amino acids long. The CDR3 loop is CASSLGGGISDEQFF. The DNA of the CDR3 is TGCGCCAGCAGCTTGGGGGGCGGAATATCCGATGAGCAGTTCTTC.

The J gene is TRBJ1-2, the V gene TRBV5-5, with TRBD1 as a possible D gene (6 bases). The CDR3 is made up of 15 amino acids. The germline V and J ends were trimmed by 0 bases and 5 bases, with 14 bases remaining between them. Germline V gene sequence: CDR1 SGHKS, CDR2 YYEKEE (reference sequence). The chain's CDR3 is CASSLVTQGRYGYTF. CDR3 DNA sequence: TGTGCCAGCAGCTTGGTCACTCAGGGGAGATATGGCTACACCTTC. The full variable domain, completed using reference TRBV5-5 and TRBJ1-2, is DAGVTQSPTHLIKTRGQQVTLRCSPISGHKSVSWYQQVLGQGPQFIFQYYEKEERGRGNFPDRFSARQFPNYSSELNVNALLLGDSALYLCASSLVTQGRYGYTFGSGTRLTVV.

V is TRBV7-4 and J is TRBJ2-5; 7 bases fit TRBD2. Per the germline V gene, CDR1 is SGHVT and CDR2 is SQSDAQ. This CDR3 region has 16 residues. Germline trimming cut 1 base from V and 2 bases from J; bases unmatched to any gene: 7. The CDR3 nucleotides read TGTGCCAGCAGCTTAGTTGCTAGCGGACCACAAGAGACCCAGTACTTC. Protein: CASSLVASGPQETQYF.